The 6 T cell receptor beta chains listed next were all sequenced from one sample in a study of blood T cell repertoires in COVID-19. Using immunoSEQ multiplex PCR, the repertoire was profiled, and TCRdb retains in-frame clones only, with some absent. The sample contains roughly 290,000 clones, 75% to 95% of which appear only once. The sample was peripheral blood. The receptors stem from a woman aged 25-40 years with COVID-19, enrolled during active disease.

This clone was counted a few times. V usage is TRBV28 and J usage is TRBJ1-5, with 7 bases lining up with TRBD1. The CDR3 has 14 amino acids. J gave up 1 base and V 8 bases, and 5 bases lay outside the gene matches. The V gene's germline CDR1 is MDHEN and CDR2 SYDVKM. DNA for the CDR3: TGTGCCAGCCGACAGGGCCGGAGCAATCAGCCCCAGCATTTT. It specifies CASRQGRSNQPQHF.

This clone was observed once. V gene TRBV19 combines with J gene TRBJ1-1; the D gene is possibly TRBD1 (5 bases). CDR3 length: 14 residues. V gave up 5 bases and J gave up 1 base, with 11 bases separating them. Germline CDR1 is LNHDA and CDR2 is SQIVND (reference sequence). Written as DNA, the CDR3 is TGTGCCAGTAGTGCGCAAACAGGGAACACTGAAGCTTTCTTT. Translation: CASSAQTGNTEAFF.

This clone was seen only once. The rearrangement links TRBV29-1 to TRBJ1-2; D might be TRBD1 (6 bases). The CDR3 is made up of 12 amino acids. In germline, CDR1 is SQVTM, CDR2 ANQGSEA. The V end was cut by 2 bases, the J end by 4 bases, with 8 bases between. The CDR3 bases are TGCAGCGTTGAATGGGGGCCCTATGGCTACACCTTC. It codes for CSVEWGPYGYTF. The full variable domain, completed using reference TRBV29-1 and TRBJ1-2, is SAVISQKPSRDICQRGTSLTIQCQVDSQVTMMFWYRQQPGQSLTLIATANQGSEATYESGFVIDKFPISRPNLTFSTLTVSNMSPEDSSIYLCSVEWGPYGYTFGSGTRLTVV.

In nucleotides, the CDR3 is TGTGCCACCAGTGATAAGGACAGCCCAAGCACAGATACGCAGTATTTT. Amino acids: CATSDKDSPSTDTQYF. The chain employs TRBV24-1 and TRBJ2-3; maybe TRBD1 (6 bases). Germline V gene data show CDR1 as KGHDR and CDR2 as SFDVKD. Trimming removed 3 bases from V and 0 bases from J, with 12 bases in between. This CDR3 comprises 16 residues.

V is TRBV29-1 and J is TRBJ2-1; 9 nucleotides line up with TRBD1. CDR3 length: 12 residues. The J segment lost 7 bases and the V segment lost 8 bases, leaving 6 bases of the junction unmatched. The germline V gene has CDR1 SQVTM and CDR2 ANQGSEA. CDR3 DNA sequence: TGCAGCCCGAGGGACAGGGAAAATGAGCAGTTCTTC. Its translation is CSPRDRENEQFF.

CDR3 coding DNA: TGTGCCAGCAGCCCAGGGGGCTACACTGAAGCTTTCTTT. Residues: CASSPGGYTEAFF. This chain links TRBV7-9 with TRBJ1-1; the match to TRBD1 covers 8 bases. This CDR3 is built from 13 residues. V dropped 5 bases and J dropped 3; count of bases not matched to a gene: 2. Per germline, CDR1 SEHNR and CDR2 FQNEAQ (reference sequence).